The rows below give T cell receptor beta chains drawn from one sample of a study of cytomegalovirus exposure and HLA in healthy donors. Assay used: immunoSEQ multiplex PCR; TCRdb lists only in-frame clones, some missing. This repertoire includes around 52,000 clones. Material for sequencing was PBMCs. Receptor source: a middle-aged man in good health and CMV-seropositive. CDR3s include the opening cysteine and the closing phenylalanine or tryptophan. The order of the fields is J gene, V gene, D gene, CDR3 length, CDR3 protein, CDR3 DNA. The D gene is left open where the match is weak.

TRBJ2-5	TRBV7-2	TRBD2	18	CASSSGLAGVGSVKTQYF	TGTGCCAGCAGCTCAGGACTAGCGGGGGTGGGCTCAGTGAAGACCCAGTACTTC
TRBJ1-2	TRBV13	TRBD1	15	CASSLRTGSDYGYTF	TGTGCCAGCAGCTTAAGGACAGGGTCCGACTATGGCTACACCTTC
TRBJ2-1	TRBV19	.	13	CASSIQALHEQFF	TGTGCCAGTAGTATTCAGGCTCTGCATGAGCAGTTCTTC
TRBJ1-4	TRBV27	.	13	CASSGGLDEKLFF	TGTGCCAGCAGCGGGGGTCTAGACGAAAAACTGTTTTTT
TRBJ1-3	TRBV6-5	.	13	CASSLVRGNTIYF	TGTGCCAGCAGTTTGGTCAGAGGAAACACCATATATTTT
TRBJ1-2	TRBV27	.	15	CASSLGSDGGYGYTF	TGTGCCAGCAGTTTAGGGTCAGACGGGGGATATGGCTACACCTTC
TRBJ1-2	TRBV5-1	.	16	CASSLEGREGNYGYTF	TGCGCCAGCAGCTTGGAAGGTAGAGAGGGAAACTATGGCTACACCTTC
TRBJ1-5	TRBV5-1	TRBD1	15	CASSLGQDVGQPQHF	TGCGCCAGCAGCCTGGGACAGGATGTTGGTCAGCCCCAGCATTTT
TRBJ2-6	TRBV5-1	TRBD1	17	CASKTGTGYSGANVLTF	TGCGCCAGCAAGACCGGGACAGGATACTCTGGGGCCAACGTCCTGACTTTC
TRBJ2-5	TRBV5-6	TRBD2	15	CASSLGRGGAETQYF	TGTGCCAGCAGCTTGGGACGGGGGGGCGCCGAGACCCAGTACTTC
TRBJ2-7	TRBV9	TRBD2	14	CASSVVGGAGEQYF	TGTGCCAGCAGCGTAGTCGGGGGGGCGGGGGAGCAGTACTTC
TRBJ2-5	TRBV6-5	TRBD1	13	CASSYNRGETQYF	TGTGCCAGCAGTTACAACAGGGGCGAGACCCAGTACTTC
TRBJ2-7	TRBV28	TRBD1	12	CASWDRPREKYF	TGTGCCAGCTGGGACAGGCCTCGCGAGAAGTACTTC
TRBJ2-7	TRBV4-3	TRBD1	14	CASSRGTGGYEQYF	TGCGCCAGCAGCCGAGGGACAGGGGGGTACGAGCAGTACTTC
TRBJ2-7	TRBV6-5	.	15	CASSYGAADTYEQYF	TGTGCCAGCAGTTACGGGGCTGCGGACACCTACGAGCAGTACTTC
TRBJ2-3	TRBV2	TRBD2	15	CASSELAGGTDTQYF	TGTGCCAGCAGCGAGCTGGCGGGGGGTACGGATACGCAGTATTTT
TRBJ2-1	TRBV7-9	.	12	CASSPKSHEQFF	TGTGCCAGCAGTCCCAAGAGCCATGAGCAGTTCTTC
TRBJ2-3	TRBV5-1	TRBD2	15	CASSLVLAPTDTQYF	TGCGCCAGCAGCTTGGTACTAGCGCCGACAGATACGCAGTATTTT
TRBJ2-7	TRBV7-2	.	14	CASSLADTAYEQYF	TGTGCCAGCAGCTTAGCGGACACAGCCTACGAGCAGTACTTC
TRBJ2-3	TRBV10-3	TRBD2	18	CAISESPLAGTSTDTQYF	TGTGCCATCAGTGAGTCACCGCTAGCGGGGACTAGCACAGATACGCAGTATTTT
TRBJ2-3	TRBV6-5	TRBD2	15	CASSYSTRASGTQYF	TGTGCCAGCAGTTACTCAACAAGGGCTAGCGGGACGCAGTATTTT
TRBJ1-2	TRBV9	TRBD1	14	CASNEGYRGSGYTF	TGTGCCAGCAACGAGGGTTACAGGGGCTCTGGCTACACCTTC
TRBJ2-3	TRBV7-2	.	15	CASSLGVSSTDTQYF	TGTGCCAGCAGCTTGGGAGTTTCTAGCACAGATACGCAGTATTTT
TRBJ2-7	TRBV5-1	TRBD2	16	CASSPSRTSGSYEQYF	TGCGCCAGCAGCCCCTCCCGGACTAGCGGGTCCTACGAGCAGTACTTC
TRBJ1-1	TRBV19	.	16	CASSIDRAGMNTEAFF	TGTGCCAGTAGTATAGATCGGGCAGGGATGAACACTGAAGCTTTCTTT
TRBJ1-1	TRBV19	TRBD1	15	CASSSTGTGATEAFF	TGTGCCAGTAGCTCAACCGGGACAGGGGCCACTGAAGCTTTCTTT
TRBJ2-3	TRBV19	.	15	CASNKQGVGTDTQYF	TGTGCCAGTAATAAACAGGGAGTTGGCACAGATACGCAGTATTTT
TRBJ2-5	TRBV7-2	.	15	CASSLAAPPKGTQYF	TGTGCCAGCAGCTTAGCAGCGCCGCCCAAAGGGACCCAGTACTTC
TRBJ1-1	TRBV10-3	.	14	CAISEFQGRAEAFF	TGTGCCATCAGTGAGTTCCAGGGAAGGGCTGAAGCTTTCTTT
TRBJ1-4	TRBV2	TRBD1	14	CASKGGTGDEKLFF	TGTGCCAGCAAGGGGGGGACAGGGGATGAAAAACTGTTTTTT
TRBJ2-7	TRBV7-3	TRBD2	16	CASSSAGTSGSYEQYF	TGTGCCAGCAGCTCTGCAGGGACTAGCGGATCCTACGAGCAGTACTTC
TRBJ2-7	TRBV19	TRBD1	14	CASSIQGASYEQYF	TGTGCCAGTAGTATACAGGGGGCTTCCTACGAGCAGTACTTC
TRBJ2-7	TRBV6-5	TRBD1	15	CASSYARQGRNEQYF	TGTGCCAGCAGTTACGCGAGACAGGGAAGGAACGAGCAGTACTTC
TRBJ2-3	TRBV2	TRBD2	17	CASRLGLAGAGGDTQYF	TGTGCCAGCAGGCTGGGGCTAGCGGGAGCGGGTGGAGATACGCAGTATTTT
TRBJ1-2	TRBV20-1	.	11	CSARGREGYTF	TGCAGTGCTAGGGGGAGGGAGGGCTACACCTTC
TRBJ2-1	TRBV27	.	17	CASSLSADSPSYNEQFF	TGTGCCAGCAGTTTGTCTGCGGACTCTCCTTCCTACAATGAGCAGTTCTTC
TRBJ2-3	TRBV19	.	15	CASSIVGAKADTQYF	TGTGCCAGTAGTATAGTGGGGGCCAAGGCAGATACGCAGTATTTT
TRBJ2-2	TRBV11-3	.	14	CASSQRANTGELFF	TGTGCCAGCAGCCAGCGCGCGAACACCGGGGAGCTGTTTTTT
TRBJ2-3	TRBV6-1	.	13	CASRQGGTDTQYF	TGTGCCAGCAGACAGGGGGGGACAGATACGCAGTATTTT
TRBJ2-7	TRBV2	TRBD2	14	CASSAGSGSNEQYF	TGTGCCAGCAGTGCTGGGAGCGGGAGCAACGAGCAGTACTTC
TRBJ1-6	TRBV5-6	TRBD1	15	CASSYQGAFNSPLHF	TGTGCCAGCAGTTATCAGGGGGCGTTTAATTCACCCCTCCACTTT
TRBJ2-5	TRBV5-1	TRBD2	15	CASSPAGGRQETQYF	TGCGCCAGCAGCCCAGCGGGGGGGCGGCAAGAGACCCAGTACTTC
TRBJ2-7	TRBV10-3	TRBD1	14	CAISDRTGGNEQYF	TGTGCCATCAGTGACAGGACAGGGGGCAACGAGCAGTACTTC
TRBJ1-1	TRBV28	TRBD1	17	CASSLQGTALVSGGAFF	TGTGCCAGCAGTTTGCAGGGGACAGCCCTTGTTAGTGGGGGAGCTTTCTTT
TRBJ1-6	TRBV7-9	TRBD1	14	CASTPGQGNSPLHF	TGTGCCAGCACCCCGGGACAGGGTAATTCACCCCTCCACTTT
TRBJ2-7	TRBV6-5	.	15	CASNRLDQLGHEQYF	TGTGCCAGCAACCGTCTAGATCAACTAGGTCACGAGCAGTACTTC
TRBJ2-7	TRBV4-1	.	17	CASSQEAQGLPLNEQYF	TGCGCCAGCAGCCAAGAAGCTCAGGGGCTTCCGTTGAACGAGCAGTACTTC
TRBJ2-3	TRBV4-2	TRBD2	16	CASSPIAGGGTDTQYF	TGTGCCAGCAGCCCTATAGCGGGAGGGGGCACAGATACGCAGTATTTT
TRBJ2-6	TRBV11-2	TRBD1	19	CASSFFWSGGQAGANVLTF	TGTGCCAGCAGCTTTTTTTGGTCAGGGGGCCAGGCTGGGGCCAACGTCCTGACTTTC
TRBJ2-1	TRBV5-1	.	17	CASSEFGSGNSDNEQFF	TGCGCCAGCAGTGAGTTTGGGAGCGGAAACTCCGACAATGAGCAGTTCTTC
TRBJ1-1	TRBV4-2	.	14	CASSQEQGLTEAFF	TGTGCCAGCAGCCAAGAGCAGGGGCTCACTGAAGCTTTCTTT
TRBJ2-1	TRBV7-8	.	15	CASSLAPSRHNEQFF	TGTGCCAGCAGCTTAGCGCCTAGCCGACACAATGAGCAGTTCTTC
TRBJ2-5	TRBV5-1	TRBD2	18	CASSLKAGTSVAGETQYF	TGCGCCAGCAGCTTGAAGGCCGGGACTAGCGTAGCGGGAGAGACCCAGTACTTC
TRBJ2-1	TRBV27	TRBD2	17	CASSARRETLSYNEQFF	TGTGCCAGCAGTGCCAGGCGGGAGACCCTCTCCTACAATGAGCAGTTCTTC
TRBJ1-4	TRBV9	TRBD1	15	CASSFAGTGDEKLFF	TGTGCCAGCAGCTTTGCCGGGACAGGGGATGAAAAACTGTTTTTT
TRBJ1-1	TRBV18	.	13	CASSSTRNTEAFF	TGTGCCAGCTCATCAACAAGGAACACTGAAGCTTTCTTT
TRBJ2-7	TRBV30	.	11	CALDRSFEQYF	TGTGCCCTCGACAGGTCATTCGAGCAGTACTTC
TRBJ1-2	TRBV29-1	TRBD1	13	CSAGTGVGYGYTF	TGCAGCGCCGGGACAGGGGTCGGCTATGGCTACACCTTC
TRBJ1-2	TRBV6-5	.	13	CASRSSVSYGYTF	TGTGCCAGCAGATCCTCGGTGAGCTATGGCTACACCTTC
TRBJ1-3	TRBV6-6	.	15	CASSRLGLPGNTIYF	TGTGCCAGCAGTCGCCTCGGACTCCCTGGAAACACCATATATTTT